The rows below give T cell receptor beta chains drawn from one sample of a study of T cell responses to AZD1222 COVID-19 vaccine. The assay was immunoSEQ multiplex PCR, and TCRdb's table has in-frame clones only and misses some. In the table there are about 92,000 clones, roughly 90% of which are singletons. This sample comprised peripheral blood, obtained on day 0 of AZD1222 vaccination. These receptors were taken from an adult in good health. The CDR3 runs from the conserved cysteine through the conserved F or W. D genes are given only for firm matches. Clone size is stated in some rows and not others, as once, few, many or a class when expanded.

>TRBJ2-7|.|TRBV9|.
TGTGCCAGCAGCGTAGCAAACACCCCTGGAGAGCAGTACTTC
CASSVANTPGEQYF
>TRBJ1-1|.|TRBV7-3|.
TGTGCCAGCAGCTCCTCCCGGGCGGGGACCGGTGAAGCTTTCTTT
CASSSSRAGTGEAFF
>TRBJ2-1|.|TRBV4-1|.
TGCGCCAGCAGCCGCGCGGACTCCTACAATGAGCAGTTCTTC
CASSRADSYNEQFF
>TRBJ2-2|.|TRBV7-2|.
TGTGCCAGCAGTCAGGGAAGCACCGGGGAGCTGTTTTTT
CASSQGSTGELFF
>TRBJ2-7|TRBD2|TRBV15|.
TGTGCCACCAGCAGACCTGGGACTAGCGGGACCTACGAGCAGTACTTC
CATSRPGTSGTYEQYF
>TRBJ1-5|TRBD1|TRBV28|few
TGTGCCAGCAGCCCCCCCCGGGACAGTTCTAATCAGCCCCAGCATTTT
CASSPPRDSSNQPQHF
>TRBJ2-2|.|TRBV4-3|.
TGCGCCAGCAGCCAAGATTGGGGCGTTGGCACCGGGGAGCTGTTTTTT
CASSQDWGVGTGELFF
>TRBJ2-7|.|TRBV6-5|.
TGTGCCAGCAGCAAGACAGGAACCTACGAGCAGTACTTC
CASSKTGTYEQYF
>TRBJ1-6|TRBD1|TRBV4-2|few
TGTGCCAGCAGCCAAGAGATAGGTGGACAGGGCTATAATTCACCCCTCCACTTT
CASSQEIGGQGYNSPLHF
>TRBJ2-7|.|TRBV27|.
TGTGCCAGCAGCCCACTGGGGCCCCAGGGTCCCTACGAGCAGTACTTC
CASSPLGPQGPYEQYF
>TRBJ2-3|TRBD2|TRBV7-9|.
TGTGCCAGCAGCCCCTGGACTAGCGGGAGGAGCACAGATACGCAGTATTTT
CASSPWTSGRSTDTQYF
>TRBJ2-1|.|TRBV27|few
TGTGCCAGCAGTCCGTGGATCTACAATGAGCAGTTCTTC
CASSPWIYNEQFF
>TRBJ1-6|TRBD1|TRBV19|.
TGTGCCAGTAGTGGACAGGGGGTAGGGTCACCCCTCCACTTT
CASSGQGVGSPLHF
>TRBJ2-2|.|TRBV28|.
TGTGCCAGCAGGCCCGGAGATAGGGTGGGCGGGGAGCTGTTTTTT
CASRPGDRVGGELFF
>TRBJ1-2|.|TRBV7-8|.
TGTGCCAGCAGCGCCACATCGGGGTATGGCTACACCTTC
CASSATSGYGYTF
>TRBJ2-5|TRBD2|TRBV9|.
TGTGCCAGCAGCGCTGGGACTAACCTACAAGAGACCCAGTACTTC
CASSAGTNLQETQYF
>TRBJ1-4|TRBD1|TRBV19|.
TGTGCCAGCCAACCCCGTCCGGGACAGGGCTATGAAAAACTGTTTTTT
CASQPRPGQGYEKLFF
>TRBJ2-3|.|TRBV10-1|.
TGCGCCAGCCCGGCGAGGGGGGGAGGGGACTGTTACAGAGTGGCAGATACGCAGTATTTT
CASPARGGGDCYRVADTQYF
>TRBJ2-1|TRBD1|TRBV6-5|.
TGTGCCAGCAGAGGGACAGGGGAAGGAAATGAGCAGTTCTTC
CASRGTGEGNEQFF
>TRBJ2-7|TRBD1|TRBV7-8|.
TGTGCCAGCAGCCGAGGAGACCCGGGACAGCGCTTATACGAGCAGTACTTC
CASSRGDPGQRLYEQYF
>TRBJ2-1|TRBD1|TRBV19|.
TGTGCCACCTCTACGGGACAGGGTCACAATGAGCAGTTCTTC
CATSTGQGHNEQFF
>TRBJ1-2|.|TRBV5-8|.
TGTGCCAGCAGCCCGCAGGGGCCTAACTATGGCTACACCTTC
CASSPQGPNYGYTF
>TRBJ2-1|TRBD2|TRBV6-5|.
TGTGCCAGCAGTTACGATGGACTAGCGGGCTACAATGAGCAGTTCTTC
CASSYDGLAGYNEQFF
>TRBJ2-7|TRBD2|TRBV19|.
TGTGCCAGTAGTATAGTGGCGACTAGCGTCTCCTACGAGCAGTACTTC
CASSIVATSVSYEQYF
>TRBJ2-3|.|TRBV7-2|.
TGTGCCAGCAGCGCCGAAGGGTATACGCAGTATTTT
CASSAEGYTQYF
>TRBJ2-7|.|TRBV10-1|.
TGCGCCAGCAAACTGTCCGAGCAGTACTTC
CASKLSEQYF
>TRBJ2-5|TRBD1|TRBV28|once
TGTGCCAGCGGCGGTGGGACAGGGAGAGAGACCCAGTACTTC
CASGGGTGRETQYF
>TRBJ2-7|.|TRBV7-2|.
TGTGCCAGCAGCTTAGTTTCTAGCGTTAGCTCCTACGAGCAGTACTTC
CASSLVSSVSSYEQYF
>TRBJ2-3|.|TRBV7-3|.
TGTGCCAGCAGCTTAGGCCTTTCGGGGCCTACGCAGTATTTT
CASSLGLSGPTQYF
>TRBJ1-4|.|TRBV30|.
TGTGCCTGGAGGGGGAAACAGGGAGGGGAAAAACTGTTTTTT
CAWRGKQGGEKLFF
>TRBJ1-2|TRBD1|TRBV6-2/TRBV6-3|.
TGTGCCAGCAGTTACGAAGGGGGCCATGGCTACACCTTC
CASSYEGGHGYTF
>TRBJ1-5|.|TRBV9|few
TGTGCCAGCAGCCAAGGTCTTCTTAGCAATCAGCCCCAGCATTTT
CASSQGLLSNQPQHF
>TRBJ2-7|TRBD2|TRBV27|.
TGTGCCAGCAGAACAGGGACTAGCGGATACTACGAGCAGTACTTC
CASRTGTSGYYEQYF